Here is one T cell receptor (beta chain) with its context. Its cognate antigen is unknown. This specimen belongs to a study of cytomegalovirus exposure and HLA in healthy donors. Study in general: In an early release, HLA-typed donors contributed 80 million to 95 million unique TCR sequences. Study-wide points: From TCR beta sequences, most subjects' HLA-A and HLA-B alleles were reportedly predicted accurately. HLA allele associations emerged for roughly 17,000 TCR beta sequences in a later analysis, at 0.05 false discovery rate. As confirmed in vitro, a few CMV-associated chains were specific for CMV antigens.

The PCR ran on 60 Vbeta and 13 Jbeta primers. The protocol was immunoSEQ multiplex PCR, while the TCRdb copy is restricted to in-frame clones and leaves out a portion. The table has approximately 100,000 clones, 70% to 80% seen once. V was shortened by 0 bases and J by 1 base, with 7 bases between the two germline ends. The CDR3 runs to 14 residues. Germline lookup yields CDR1 LGHNA and CDR2 YNFKEQ. The sample taken for sequencing was PBMCs. This clonotype was obtained from a man between 50 and 59 years old in good health and CMV-seropositive. The chain is built from TRBV4-2 and TRBJ2-7; D not resolved. The CDR3 DNA follows: TGTGCCAGCAGCCAAGATCAGATTTCCTACGAGCAGTACTTC. It translates to CASSQDQISYEQYF.